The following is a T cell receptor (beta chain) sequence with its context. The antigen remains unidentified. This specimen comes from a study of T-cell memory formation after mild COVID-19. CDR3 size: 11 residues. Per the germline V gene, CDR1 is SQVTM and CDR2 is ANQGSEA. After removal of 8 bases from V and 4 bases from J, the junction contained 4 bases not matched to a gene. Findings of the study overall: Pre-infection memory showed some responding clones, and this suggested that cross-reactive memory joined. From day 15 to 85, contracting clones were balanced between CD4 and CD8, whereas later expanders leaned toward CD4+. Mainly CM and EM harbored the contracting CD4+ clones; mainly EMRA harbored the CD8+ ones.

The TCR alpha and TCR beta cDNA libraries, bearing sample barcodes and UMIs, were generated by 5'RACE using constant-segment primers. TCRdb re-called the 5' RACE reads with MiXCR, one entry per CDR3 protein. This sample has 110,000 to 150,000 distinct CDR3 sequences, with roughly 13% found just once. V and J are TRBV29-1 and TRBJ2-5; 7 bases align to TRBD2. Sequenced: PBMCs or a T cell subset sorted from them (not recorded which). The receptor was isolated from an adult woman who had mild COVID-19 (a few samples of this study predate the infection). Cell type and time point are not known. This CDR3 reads CSIGTIETQYF. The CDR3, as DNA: TGCAGCATCGGGACTATAGAGACCCAGTACTTC. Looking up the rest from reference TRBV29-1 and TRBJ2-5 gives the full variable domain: SAVISQKPSRDICQRGTSLTIQCQVDSQVTMMFWYRQQPGQSLTLIATANQGSEATYESGFVIDKFPISRPNLTFSTLTVSNMSPEDSSIYLCSIGTIETQYFGPGTRLLVL.